The 2 T cell receptor beta chains below come from one sample, sequenced in a study of T cell changes during pregnancy in multiple sclerosis. Sequencing used immunoSEQ multiplex PCR; TCRdb keeps in-frame clones, though not all of them. Of about 110,000 clones in the sample, roughly 92% were seen once. The material was peripheral blood, obtained in the third trimester of pregnancy. The source of these receptors is a female donor with multiple sclerosis, enrolled in a pregnancy study.

J is TRBJ1-3 and V is TRBV18; D gene uncertain. The CDR3 extends over 15 amino acids. V was pared by 2 bases and J by 0 bases, with 8 bases between. In germline, CDR1 is KGHSH, CDR2 LQKENI. The chain's CDR3 is CASSPRRASGNTIYF. In DNA form, the CDR3 reads TGTGCCAGCTCACCAAGGAGGGCCTCTGGAAACACCATATATTTT.

V is TRBV1 and J is TRBJ2-7; the DNA was not used to check the table's D call, TRBD2. TRBV1 is recorded as a pseudogene. The CDR3 covers 17 residues. CDR3 in amino acids: CTSSQTIGTSGRHEQYF. As DNA, the CDR3 is TGCACCAGCAGCCAAACCATCGGGACTAGCGGGAGGCACGAGCAGTACTTC.